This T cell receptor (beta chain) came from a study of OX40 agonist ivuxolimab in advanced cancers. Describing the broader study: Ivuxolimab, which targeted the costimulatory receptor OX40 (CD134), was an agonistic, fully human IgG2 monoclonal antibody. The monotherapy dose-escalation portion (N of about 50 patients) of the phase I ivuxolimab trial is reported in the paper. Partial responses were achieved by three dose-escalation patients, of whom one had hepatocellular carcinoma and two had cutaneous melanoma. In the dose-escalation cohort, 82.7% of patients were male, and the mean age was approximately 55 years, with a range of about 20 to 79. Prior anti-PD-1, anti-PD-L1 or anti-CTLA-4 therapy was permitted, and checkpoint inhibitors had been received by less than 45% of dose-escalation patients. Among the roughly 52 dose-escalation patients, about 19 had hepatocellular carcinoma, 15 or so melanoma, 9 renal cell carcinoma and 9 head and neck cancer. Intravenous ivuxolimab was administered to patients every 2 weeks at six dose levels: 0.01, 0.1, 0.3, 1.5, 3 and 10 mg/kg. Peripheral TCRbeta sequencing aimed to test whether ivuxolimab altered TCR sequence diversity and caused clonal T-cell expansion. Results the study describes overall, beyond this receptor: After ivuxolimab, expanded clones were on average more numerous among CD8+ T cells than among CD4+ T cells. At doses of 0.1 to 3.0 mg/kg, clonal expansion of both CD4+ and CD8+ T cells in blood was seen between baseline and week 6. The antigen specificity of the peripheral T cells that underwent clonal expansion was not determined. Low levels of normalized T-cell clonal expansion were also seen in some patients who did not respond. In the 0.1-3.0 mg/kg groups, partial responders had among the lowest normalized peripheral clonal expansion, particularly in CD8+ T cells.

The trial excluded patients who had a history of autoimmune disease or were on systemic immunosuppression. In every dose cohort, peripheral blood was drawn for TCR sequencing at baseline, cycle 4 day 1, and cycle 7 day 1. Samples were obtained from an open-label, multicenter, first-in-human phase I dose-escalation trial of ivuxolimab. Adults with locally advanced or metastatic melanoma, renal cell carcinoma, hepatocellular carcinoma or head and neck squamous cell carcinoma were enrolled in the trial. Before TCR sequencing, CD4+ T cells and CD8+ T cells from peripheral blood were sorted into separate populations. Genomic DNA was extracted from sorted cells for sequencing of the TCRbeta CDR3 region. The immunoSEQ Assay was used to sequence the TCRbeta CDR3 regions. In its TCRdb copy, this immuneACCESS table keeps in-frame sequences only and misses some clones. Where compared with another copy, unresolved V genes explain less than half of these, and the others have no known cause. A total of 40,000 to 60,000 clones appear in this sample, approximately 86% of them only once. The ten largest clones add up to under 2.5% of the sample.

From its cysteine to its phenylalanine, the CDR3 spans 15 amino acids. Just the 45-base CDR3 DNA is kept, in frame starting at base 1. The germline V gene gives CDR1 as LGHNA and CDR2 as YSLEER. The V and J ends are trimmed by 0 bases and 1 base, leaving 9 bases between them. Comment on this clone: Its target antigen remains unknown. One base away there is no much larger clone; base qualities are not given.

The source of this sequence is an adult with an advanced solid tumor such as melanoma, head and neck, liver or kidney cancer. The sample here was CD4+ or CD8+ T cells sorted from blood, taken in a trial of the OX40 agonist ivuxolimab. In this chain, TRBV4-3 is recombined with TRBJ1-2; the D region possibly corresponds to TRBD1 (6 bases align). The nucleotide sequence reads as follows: TGCGCCAGCAGCCAAGATGTACAGGGTAACTATGGCTACACCTTC. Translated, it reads CASSQDVQGNYGYTF.